These 15 T cell receptor beta chains came from one sample sequenced in a study of CD4+ T cells in melanoma. Libraries were prepared by immunoSEQ multiplex PCR; TCRdb keeps only in-frame clonotypes and omits some of them. The sample contains 140,000 or so clones, about 90% of which appear only once. Receptors were obtained from a human donor with melanoma.

This rearrangement joins TRBV6-5 to TRBJ1-2, with TRBD1 as a possible D gene (5 bases). CDR3 length equals 11 residues. Germline CDR1 reads MNHEY; CDR2 reads SVGAGI. The V and J ends lost 8 bases and 7 bases respectively, with 11 bases between them. The CDR3 DNA follows: TGTGCCAGCGGTGGTGGGGGTGGCTACACCTTC. Protein: CASGGGGGYTF.

The chain links TRBV19 to TRBJ1-2; 7 bases are a match to TRBD1. The V segment lost 6 bases and the J segment 5 bases; nucleotides outside the gene matches: 15. The germline gives CDR1 LNHDA, CDR2 SQIVND (reference sequence). The CDR3 extends over 16 amino acids. In DNA, the CDR3 is TGTGCCAGTAGGCCTGGGACAGCTGACCCAGTTTATGGCTACACCTTC. Translated, it gives CASRPGTADPVYGYTF.

The CDR3 protein is CASSSRNNRVQETQYF. The CDR3, as DNA: TGTGCCAGCAGCTCCCGCAATAACAGAGTCCAAGAGACCCAGTACTTC. The chain is built from TRBV11-2 and TRBJ2-5; D is undetermined. The CDR3 contains 16 residues. Germline-derived CDR1 and CDR2 are SGHAT and FQNNGV. V gave up 4 bases and J gave up 1 base, with 16 bases separating them. The full variable domain, completed using reference TRBV11-2 and TRBJ2-5, is EAGVAQSPRYKIIEKRQSVAFWCNPISGHATLYWYQQILGQGPKLLIQFQNNGVVDDSQLPKDRFSAERLKGVDSTLKIQPAKLEDSAVYLCASSSRNNRVQETQYFGPGTRLLVL.

This clone appeared a single time. The gene calls are TRBV7-2 and TRBJ2-3, with no clear D. The CDR3 totals 12 residues. Germline V CDR1 and CDR2: SGHTA, FQGNSA. Between the trimmed V and J ends, which lost 2 bases and 4 bases, there was a span of 4 bases. CDR3 nucleotides: TGTGCCAGCAGCTTATGGGCAGATACGCAGTATTTT. This codes for CASSLWADTQYF.

As regards this clone: Distinct nucleotide sequences in the sample also encode this CDR3. This sequence joins TRBV30 and TRBJ1-2; no firm D call. The germline gives CDR1 GTSNPN, CDR2 SVGIG (reference sequence). CDR3 length: 13 amino acids. Trimming removed 0 bases from V and 1 base from J, with 6 bases in between. CDR3 sequence reads: CAWSVGHNYGYTF. The CDR3 coding sequence is TGTGCCTGGAGTGTAGGTCATAACTATGGCTACACCTTC.

This chain links TRBV5-1 with TRBJ2-5, with TRBD1 matching 9 bases. V trimming: 4 bases; J trimming: 5 bases; junction bases outside the gene matches: 12. CDR1 and CDR2 from the germline V gene are SGHRS and YFSETQ. This CDR3 has 16 amino acids. This chain's CDR3 is CASSQGGQGRKETQYF. CDR3 DNA sequence: TGCGCCAGCAGCCAAGGCGGACAGGGGAGGAAGGAGACCCAGTACTTC.

This chain connects TRBV2 to TRBJ1-1, with 8 bases aligning to TRBD1. With V trimmed by 2 bases and J by 10 bases, 6 bases remained unmatched. Germline loops: CDR1 SNHLY, CDR2 FYNNEI. This CDR3 is 13 amino acids long. In nucleotides, the CDR3 is TGTGCCAGCAGTGAACAGGGGGCGCTTAGAGCTTTCTTT. Residues: CASSEQGALRAFF.

V is TRBV5-4 and J is TRBJ1-3; perhaps TRBD1 as D (6 bases). Trimming removed 4 bases from V and 4 bases from J, with 15 bases in between. The CDR3 is made up of 15 amino acids. Looked up from germline, CDR1 is SGHNT and CDR2 is YYREEE (reference sequence). The DNA of the CDR3 is TGTGCCAGCAGCCAGCGATCCGGGACAGGAAACACCATATATTTT. Amino acids: CASSQRSGTGNTIYF.

The chain carries TRBV28 and TRBJ1-2, with no clear D. The CDR3 runs 14 residues. The V end lost 2 bases, the J end lost 2 bases, and 9 bases lay between the germline ends. Germline lookup yields CDR1 MDHEN and CDR2 SYDVKM. The CDR3 DNA sequence: TGTGCCAGCAGTTTAATCAGATACAACTATGGCTACACCTTC. Translated: CASSLIRYNYGYTF.

Notes on this clone: Sequence at one end of the junction differs from germline and may be a read error. The chain joins TRBV7-8 to TRBJ2-2, with TRBD1 identical over 10 bases. The CDR3 totals 12 residues. Germline-derived CDR1 and CDR2 are SGHVS and FQNEAQ. CDR3 protein: CASSSWTGGLFF. As DNA, the CDR3 is TGTGCCAGCAGCTCCTGGACAGGGGGGCTGTTTTTT.

The chain carries TRBV7-8 and TRBJ1-1; D unresolved. The CDR3 contains 15 residues. Trimming cost V 5 bases and J 7 bases, with 20 bases left between them. Germline V gene sequence: CDR1 SGHVS, CDR2 FQNEAQ. The CDR3 loop reads CASSVLTAGAIEAFF. The CDR3, as DNA: TGTGCCAGCAGCGTACTCACAGCGGGCGCCATTGAAGCTTTCTTT.

This chain links TRBV7-8 with TRBJ2-3; possible D gene TRBD2, 6 bases. Trimming shortened V by 4 bases and J by 2 bases, and 13 bases separated the two germline ends. Germline-derived CDR1 and CDR2 are SGHVS and FQNEAQ. CDR3 length: 15 amino acids. The CDR3 reads CASSSVGGITDTQYF. In DNA form, the CDR3 reads TGTGCCAGCAGCTCCGTTGGGGGGATCACAGATACGCAGTATTTT.

The chain uses TRBV6-4 and TRBJ2-7; D possibly uses TRBD1 or TRBD2 (5 bases each). The CDR3 is 13 amino acids. CDR1 MRHNA and CDR2 SNTAGT come from the germline V gene. Trimming took off 10 bases at V and 6 bases at J, with 19 bases between the two ends. CDR3 coding DNA: TGTGCCACTATCGGAGGCAGGGAAGGCGAGCAGTACTTC. This codes for CATIGGREGEQYF.

The rearrangement links TRBV7-6 to TRBJ2-1; TRBD1 might be the D (6 bases). Germline V CDR1 and CDR2: SGHVS, FNYEAQ. Trimming cost V 4 bases and J 9 bases, with 19 bases left between them. The CDR3 runs to 15 residues. CDR3 in amino acids: CASSSRFSRGGEQFF. CDR3 nucleotide sequence: TGTGCCAGCAGCTCCAGATTCAGCAGGGGCGGTGAGCAGTTCTTC.

The rearrangement joins TRBV7-5 to TRBJ2-3; the DNA was not compared with TRBD2, the D call given in the table. TRBV7-5 is a pseudogene. CDR3 size: 14 residues. In DNA form, the CDR3 reads TGTGCCAGAACGTTTTGGCGGGGCACAGATACGCAGTATTTT. Protein: CARTFWRGTDTQYF.